Described below is a single T cell receptor beta chain sequence and its context. The antigen remains undetermined. The data were obtained in a study of cytomegalovirus exposure and HLA in healthy donors. Study as a whole: There were 100 million to 120 million unique TCR beta sequences, drawn from approximately 180 million T cells, in an earlier analysis.

J lost 4 bases, V lost 8 bases, and 7 bases had no gene match. Germline values: CDR1 MNHEY, CDR2 SVGAGI. The CDR3 consists of 13 residues. Study outcomes and limitations: As immune exposure information, only CMV serostatus was available. TCR sequences were mostly rare, though some public TCRs occurred in many donors.

In the PCR, 60 Vbeta and 13 Jbeta primers were used. Data came from immunoSEQ multiplex PCR; TCRdb stores just in-frame clones and leaves some out. This table holds about 110,000 clones, under 85% found once. V and J are TRBV6-5 and TRBJ2-7; 8 bases match TRBD2. This clonotype was obtained from a man aged 40-55 years in good health and CMV-seronegative. Sequencing used PBMCs. CDR3 sequence reads: CASGPGLVYEQYF. The CDR3 DNA reads TGTGCCAGCGGACCGGGACTAGTGTACGAGCAGTACTTC.